These 5 T cell receptor beta chains were sequenced from one sample in a study of cytomegalovirus exposure and HLA in healthy donors. TCRdb's table, derived via immunoSEQ multiplex PCR, lists solely in-frame clones and lacks some. The table shows over 110,000 clones, with 85% to 90% occurring only once. The sequencing sample was made of PBMCs. Every receptor here comes from a man between 18 and 29 years old in good health and CMV-seronegative.

This rearrangement joins TRBV7-2 to TRBJ2-3; 7 bases fit TRBD2. Germline lookup yields CDR1 SGHTA and CDR2 FQGNSA. V was clipped by 3 bases and J by 1 base; unmatched bases: 4. This CDR3 is built from 15 residues. CDR3 coding DNA: TGTGCCAGCAGCTTTATTACTAGCGGCACAGATACGCAGTATTTT. It codes for CASSFITSGTDTQYF.

The table lists this clone with a few counts. The DNA of the CDR3 is TGTGCCAGCAGCTTATGGACAGGGGGCAATGAGCAGTTCTTC. It is translated as CASSLWTGGNEQFF. The chain combines TRBV7-2 with TRBJ2-1, with TRBD1 matching 10 bases. Germline CDR1 reads SGHTA; CDR2 reads FQGNSA. This CDR3 comprises 14 residues. V was pared by 2 bases and J by 6 bases, with 1 base of the junction left unmatched.

The chain is built from TRBV5-1 and TRBJ1-3; D is perhaps TRBD1 (5 bases). V lost 2 bases and J 0 bases, leaving 15 bases between the germline ends. Germline CDR1 SGHRS, CDR2 YFSETQ. This CDR3 has 17 residues. The CDR3 spells CASSLGKGSYSGNTIYF. For the CDR3, the DNA is TGCGCCAGCAGCTTAGGGAAGGGGTCCTACTCTGGAAACACCATATATTTT. Supplemented by reference TRBV5-1 and TRBJ1-3, the full variable domain reads KAGVTQTPRYLIKTRGQQVTLSCSPISGHRSVSWYQQTPGQGLQFLFEYFSETQRNKGNFPGRFSGRQFSNSRSEMNVSTLELGDSALYLCASSLGKGSYSGNTIYFGEGSWLTVV.

This clone appeared a single time. The rearrangement uses TRBV28 and TRBJ2-1, with D perhaps TRBD2 (5 bases). V shed 5 bases and J shed 2 bases, with 10 bases lying between them. CDR1 and CDR2 (germline): MDHEN, SYDVKM. The CDR3 spans 14 residues. This CDR3 reads CASSPGNTYNEQFF. CDR3 coding DNA: TGTGCCAGCAGTCCCGGGAATACCTACAATGAGCAGTTCTTC.

The CDR3 reads CASTSIDTQYF. DNA for the CDR3: TGTGCCAGCACCAGTATAGATACGCAGTATTTT. The rearrangement links TRBV7-9 to TRBJ2-3; D gene uncertain. Germline V lookup: CDR1 SEHNR, CDR2 FQNEAQ (reference sequence). The CDR3 is 11 amino acids. The V gene lost 7 bases and the J gene lost 5 bases, with 7 bases spanning the gap. The whole variable domain, remainder taken from reference TRBV7-9 and TRBJ2-3, is DTGVSQNPRHKITKRGQNVTFRCDPISEHNRLYWYRQTLGQGPEFLTYFQNEAQLEKSRLLSDRFSAERPKGSFSTLEIQRTEQGDSAMYLCASTSIDTQYFGPGTRLTVL.